Listed below are T cell receptor beta chains from one sample, sequenced in a study of glioma-infiltrating T cells after dendritic cell vaccination. Here immunoSEQ multiplex PCR was the method, and the copy in TCRdb shows in-frame clones only, minus some. In the table there are 45,000 to 55,000 clones, roughly 85% of which are singletons. The source was blood, collected before dendritic cell vaccination. The origin of the receptors is a human donor with glioblastoma. The CDR3 runs from the conserved cysteine through the conserved F or W. The D gene is left open where the match is weak. A clone size is listed for some rows: how often the clone was seen (once, few, many), or a class if it is expanded.

.,TRBV19,TRBJ2-7,.,CASSNGGAPLYEQYF,TGTGCCAGTAGTAATGGGGGCGCCCCACTCTACGAGCAGTACTTC
.,TRBV7-9,TRBJ2-7,TRBD1,CASSLALMGRGRDEQYF,TGTGCCAGCAGCTTAGCGCTAATGGGCAGGGGGCGGGACGAGCAGTACTTC
.,TRBV5-6,TRBJ2-3,TRBD2,CASSLGLAGGDTQYF,TGTGCCAGCAGCCTGGGACTAGCGGGGGGGGATACGCAGTATTTT
.,TRBV5-8,TRBJ1-5,TRBD1,CASSAGQGNQPQHF,TGTGCCAGCAGCGCCGGACAGGGGAATCAGCCCCAGCATTTT
.,TRBV7-8,TRBJ1-3,.,CASSLARTGNIGNSGNTIYF,TGTGCCAGCAGCTTAGCGCGAACAGGCAATATTGGAAACTCTGGAAACACCATATATTTT
.,TRBV5-5,TRBJ1-4,TRBD1,CASSSGQGATNEKLFF,TGTGCCAGCAGCAGCGGACAGGGGGCAACTAATGAAAAACTGTTTTTT
.,TRBV11-2,TRBJ1-1,.,CASSLGRAGLAEAFF,TGTGCCAGCAGCTTAGGGAGGGCTGGACTCGCTGAAGCTTTCTTT
.,TRBV9,TRBJ2-4,TRBD2,CASSVATSGDLAKNIQYF,TGTGCCAGCAGCGTAGCTACTAGCGGGGACTTAGCCAAAAACATTCAGTACTTC
.,TRBV28,TRBJ1-1,.,CASSPSDRNTEAFF,TGTGCCAGCAGTCCCAGCGACCGGAACACTGAAGCTTTCTTT
.,TRBV7-3,TRBJ1-1,.,CASTHPVVGPNRMNTEAFF,TGTGCCAGCACCCACCCTGTCGTGGGCCCAAATCGAATGAACACTGAAGCTTTCTTT
.,TRBV7-9,TRBJ1-2,TRBD1,CASSLSGTGGRDGYTF,TGTGCCAGCAGCTTGTCCGGGACAGGGGGCAGAGATGGCTACACCTTC
.,TRBV18,TRBJ1-6,.,CASSPNQGNNSPLHF,TGTGCCAGCTCACCTAATCAGGGAAACAATTCCCCCCTCCACTTT
.,TRBV2,TRBJ1-5,TRBD1,CASTRTGGFDQPQHF,TGTGCCAGCACCAGGACAGGGGGCTTTGATCAGCCCCAGCATTTT
.,TRBV7-2,TRBJ1-1,.,CASSLGGSGTEAFF,TGTGCCAGCAGCTTGGGGGGATCGGGCACTGAAGCTTTCTTT
.,TRBV5-6,TRBJ2-7,.,CASSLSIAGYEQYF,TGTGCCAGCAGCTTGTCGATAGCTGGCTACGAGCAGTACTTC
.,TRBV5-4,TRBJ1-2,.,CASSFTREAGYTF,TGTGCCAGCAGCTTCACCAGGGAGGCGGGCTACACCTTC
.,TRBV5-4,TRBJ1-1,.,CASSFGGTEAFF,TGTGCCAGCAGCTTCGGAGGCACTGAAGCTTTCTTT
few,TRBV5-6,TRBJ1-2,TRBD1,CASSRGQGAEGYTF,TGTGCCAGCAGCCGAGGGCAGGGGGCGGAAGGCTACACCTTC
.,TRBV4-3,TRBJ2-1,.,CASSQDPTAYNEQFF,TGCGCCAGCAGCCAAGACCCGACAGCCTACAATGAGCAGTTCTTC
.,TRBV11-2,TRBJ2-2,.,CASSLGTLGTGELFF,TGTGCCAGCAGCTTGGGGACTCTGGGCACCGGGGAGCTGTTTTTT
.,TRBV2,TRBJ1-1,TRBD1,CASREGAMVNTEAFF,TGTGCCAGCAGGGAGGGGGCCATGGTGAACACTGAAGCTTTCTTT
.,TRBV19,TRBJ2-7,.,CASSIRDFSSYEQYF,TGTGCCAGTAGTATTCGCGACTTTAGCTCCTACGAGCAGTACTTC
once,TRBV7-6,TRBJ1-4,.,CASSLAPTGPNEKLFF,TGTGCCAGCAGCTTAGCGCCGACAGGCCCTAATGAAAAACTGTTTTTT
.,TRBV18,TRBJ2-6,TRBD1,CASSPRGQGVGGANVLTF,TGTGCCAGCTCACCACGGGGACAGGGGGTAGGTGGGGCCAACGTCCTGACTTTC
.,TRBV30,TRBJ2-1,TRBD2,CAWSAASGFIRYNEQFF,TGTGCCTGGAGTGCAGCTAGCGGTTTCATTCGGTACAATGAGCAGTTCTTC
.,TRBV25-1,TRBJ2-4,.,CASSEDWGAKNIQYF,TGTGCCAGCAGTGAGGATTGGGGCGCCAAAAACATTCAGTACTTC
.,TRBV11-3,TRBJ2-2,TRBD1,CASSPTGSHTGELFF,TGTGCCAGCAGCCCGACAGGGTCTCACACCGGGGAGCTGTTTTTT
.,TRBV30,TRBJ1-1,.,CAWDRGSPEAFF,TGTGCCTGGGACCGGGGATCCCCTGAAGCTTTCTTT
.,TRBV6-6,TRBJ2-6,TRBD1,CASSWTGSGANVLTF,TGTGCCAGCAGTTGGACAGGGTCTGGGGCCAACGTCCTGACTTTC
.,TRBV5-1,TRBJ2-3,.,CASSSGETGTRATDTQYF,TGCGCCAGCAGCTCAGGGGAAACAGGGACCCGCGCAACAGATACGCAGTATTTT
.,TRBV27,TRBJ1-1,.,CASSLGQVEGAFF,TGTGCCAGCAGTTTAGGGCAAGTGGAGGGAGCTTTCTTT
.,TRBV7-2,TRBJ2-6,TRBD1,CASSHTGAGANVLTF,TGTGCCAGCAGCCACACAGGGGCTGGGGCCAACGTCCTGACTTTC
.,TRBV5-1,TRBJ2-1,.,CASSLEQIRGYNEQFF,TGCGCCAGCAGCTTGGAGCAGATTAGAGGCTACAATGAGCAGTTCTTC
.,TRBV10-3,TRBJ1-5,.,CAISESQGDNQPQHF,TGTGCCATCAGTGAGTCACAGGGAGACAATCAGCCCCAGCATTTT
once,TRBV20-1,TRBJ2-5,.,CSATLTSSQYF,TGCAGTGCGACCCTAACTAGCAGTCAGTACTTC
.,TRBV6-5,TRBJ1-1,.,CASSYGRGSSSTEAFF,TGTGCCAGCAGTTACGGCCGGGGTTCTAGTAGTACTGAAGCTTTCTTT
.,TRBV10-3,TRBJ2-1,.,CAISRTTNEQFF,TGTGCCATCAGTCGGACTACCAATGAGCAGTTCTTC
.,TRBV4-3,TRBJ2-1,TRBD2,CASSQVSGMWNEQFF,TGCGCCAGCAGCCAAGTTAGCGGGATGTGGAATGAGCAGTTCTTC
.,TRBV7-2,TRBJ2-6,.,CASGPTGANVLTF,TGTGCCAGCGGGCCAACCGGGGCCAACGTCCTGACTTTC
.,TRBV11-3,TRBJ2-7,.,CASSRPPRQAASYEQYF,TGTGCCAGCAGCCGACCACCGCGACAGGCTGCCTCCTACGAGCAGTACTTC
.,TRBV19,TRBJ2-3,TRBD2,CASRIIAGGPDTQYF,TGTGCCAGTAGGATCATAGCGGGGGGGCCAGATACGCAGTATTTT
once,TRBV7-3,TRBJ2-5,TRBD2,CASSLRGIGLAGRNQETQYF,TGTGCCAGCAGCTTGCGGGGGATAGGACTAGCGGGACGAAACCAAGAGACCCAGTACTTC
.,TRBV10-3,TRBJ2-3,TRBD2,CAISVAGGGDTQYF,TGTGCCATCAGTGTTGCGGGAGGGGGAGATACGCAGTATTTT
.,TRBV5-1,TRBJ2-2,TRBD2,CASSLTSGGVGTGELFF,TGCGCCAGCAGCTTGACTAGCGGGGGGGTCGGCACCGGGGAGCTGTTTTTT
.,TRBV4-2,TRBJ2-7,TRBD2,CASSPYELSETSGVSYEQYF,TGTGCCAGCAGCCCCTACGAACTTTCCGAGACTAGCGGCGTATCCTACGAGCAGTACTTC
.,TRBV6-5,TRBJ1-1,.,CASSYGVAGRNTEAFF,TGTGCCAGCAGTTATGGAGTGGCGGGAAGGAACACTGAAGCTTTCTTT
.,TRBV7-3,TRBJ1-2,TRBD1,CASSTRTGPPYTF,TGTGCCAGCAGCACCCGGACAGGGCCTCCCTACACCTTC
.,TRBV23-1,TRBJ2-3,TRBD1,CACFGGQLRTDTQYF,TGCGCCTGCTTTGGGGGACAGCTACGCACAGATACGCAGTATTTT
.,TRBV11-3,TRBJ2-1,TRBD1,CASSTETGGLNNEQFF,TGTGCCAGCAGCACCGAGACAGGGGGTCTTAACAATGAGCAGTTCTTC
once,TRBV4-1,TRBJ2-3,TRBD2,CAGSQDLPGGYTDTQYF,TGCGCCGGCAGCCAAGATTTACCGGGGGGTTACACAGATACGCAGTATTTT
.,TRBV30,TRBJ2-1,TRBD2,CAWSVPSGGYNEQFF,TGTGCCTGGAGTGTACCGAGCGGGGGGTACAATGAGCAGTTCTTC
.,TRBV7-2,TRBJ2-3,.,CASSLAPGADTQYF,TGTGCCAGCAGCTTAGCGCCGGGGGCAGATACGCAGTATTTT
.,TRBV29-1,TRBJ2-7,.,CSVVYSSYEQYF,TGCAGCGTTGTTTACAGCTCCTACGAGCAGTACTTC
.,TRBV5-1,TRBJ2-1,TRBD2,CASSSGTSGSDEQFF,TGCGCCAGCAGCTCCGGGACTAGCGGGAGTGATGAGCAGTTCTTC
.,TRBV5-1,TRBJ2-3,TRBD1,CASSLRQGNPDTQYF,TGCGCCAGCAGCTTGAGACAGGGGAACCCAGATACGCAGTATTTT
once,TRBV18,TRBJ2-5,TRBD2,CASSPGLVKWETQYF,TGTGCCAGCTCCCCCGGACTAGTGAAGTGGGAGACCCAGTACTTC
.,TRBV7-2,TRBJ1-3,.,CASRGVPGDGNTIYF,TGTGCCAGCAGGGGGGTCCCGGGGGATGGAAACACCATATATTTT